A selection of T cell receptor beta chains follows, all from one sample in a study of radiation and T cells in renal cell carcinoma. The repertoire was sequenced with immunoSEQ multiplex PCR; TCRdb's copy has only in-frame clones and lacks some. The sample records around 100,000 clones, about 79% being singletons. Source: blood, taken from a patient whose treatment included radiotherapy and nephrectomy. The receptors come from a man in his 60s with renal cell carcinoma. CDR3s include the opening cysteine and the closing phenylalanine or tryptophan. D genes are given only for firm matches. Rows give clone size only sometimes, using once, few, many, or a class for an expanded clone.

v_call	d_call	j_call	clone_size	cdr3_aa	cdr3_nt
TRBV2	-	TRBJ2-3	-	CASSTNRVHTDTQYF	TGTGCCAGCAGTACAAACAGGGTACACACAGATACGCAGTATTTT
TRBV6-1	-	TRBJ1-6	few	CASSESVPVSSYNSPLHF	TGTGCCAGCAGTGAATCGGTCCCGGTCAGCTCCTATAATTCACCCCTCCACTTT
TRBV30	-	TRBJ1-5	few	CAWALYSNQPQHF	TGTGCCTGGGCATTGTATAGCAATCAGCCCCAGCATTTT
TRBV6-6	-	TRBJ1-2	-	CASSPAAGQTYGYTF	TGTGCCAGCAGTCCCGCGGCGGGTCAGACCTATGGCTACACCTTC
TRBV7-2	TRBD2	TRBJ2-1	-	CASSPWTSGNNEQFF	TGTGCCAGCAGCCCATGGACTAGCGGCAACAATGAGCAGTTCTTC
TRBV6-1	-	TRBJ2-6	-	CASSHPGILVLTF	TGTGCCAGCTCCCACCCAGGGATTCTCGTCCTGACTTTC
TRBV15	-	TRBJ1-4	-	CATTTGGDVSEKLFF	TGTGCCACCACCACCGGGGGGGATGTAAGCGAAAAACTGTTTTTT
TRBV7-2	TRBD2	TRBJ2-7	once	CASSLRLAAYEQYF	TGTGCCAGCAGCTTGAGACTAGCGGCCTACGAGCAGTACTTC
TRBV7-9	TRBD2	TRBJ2-5	-	CASSLAVAGVDPRETQYF	TGTGCCAGCAGCTTAGCGGTAGCGGGAGTTGATCCGAGGGAGACCCAGTACTTC
TRBV18	TRBD1	TRBJ2-2	once	CASSLLQGVNTGELFF	TGTGCCAGCTCACTACTACAGGGGGTGAACACCGGGGAGCTGTTTTTT
TRBV27	TRBD1	TRBJ2-7	-	CASSTYRDRGYEQYF	TGTGCCAGCAGTACGTATCGGGACAGGGGCTACGAGCAGTACTTC
TRBV6-1	-	TRBJ1-1	-	CASSETTEAFF	TGTGCCAGCAGTGAAACAACAGAAGCTTTCTTT
TRBV4-1	-	TRBJ1-1	-	CASSQSQTVSNTEAFF	TGCGCCAGCAGCCAATCCCAGACAGTGTCGAACACTGAAGCTTTCTTT
TRBV15	-	TRBJ1-1	-	CATRPRTAENTEAFF	TGTGCCACCAGACCCCGGACAGCGGAGAACACTGAAGCTTTCTTT
TRBV5-1	-	TRBJ1-1	-	CASSLGPGFEAFF	TGCGCCAGCAGCTTGGGGCCGGGATTTGAAGCTTTCTTT
TRBV27	TRBD2	TRBJ2-3	-	CASRARLAGTDTQYF	TGTGCCAGCAGGGCCCGACTAGCAGGCACAGATACGCAGTATTTT
TRBV29-1	-	TRBJ2-1	few	CSVGSPYNEQFF	TGCAGCGTCGGTTCCCCCTACAATGAGCAGTTCTTC
TRBV11-2	TRBD1	TRBJ1-2	-	CASSGGQGRGWGNYGYTF	TGTGCCAGCAGCGGGGGACAGGGCCGGGGATGGGGAAACTATGGCTACACCTTC
TRBV5-1	-	TRBJ2-1	-	CASTPTTAYNEQFF	TGCGCCAGCACCCCGACTACTGCATACAATGAGCAGTTCTTC
TRBV7-9	TRBD1	TRBJ1-2	-	CASSSRDRRGYGYTF	TGTGCCAGCAGCTCCCGGGACAGGAGGGGGTATGGCTACACCTTC
TRBV19	TRBD2	TRBJ2-2	-	CASIASGTSGAGTGELFF	TGTGCCAGTATCGCCAGCGGGACTAGCGGCGCGGGCACCGGGGAGCTGTTTTTT
TRBV9	-	TRBJ2-7	-	CASSAGTGYEQYF	TGTGCCAGCAGCGCCGGGACGGGATACGAGCAGTACTTC